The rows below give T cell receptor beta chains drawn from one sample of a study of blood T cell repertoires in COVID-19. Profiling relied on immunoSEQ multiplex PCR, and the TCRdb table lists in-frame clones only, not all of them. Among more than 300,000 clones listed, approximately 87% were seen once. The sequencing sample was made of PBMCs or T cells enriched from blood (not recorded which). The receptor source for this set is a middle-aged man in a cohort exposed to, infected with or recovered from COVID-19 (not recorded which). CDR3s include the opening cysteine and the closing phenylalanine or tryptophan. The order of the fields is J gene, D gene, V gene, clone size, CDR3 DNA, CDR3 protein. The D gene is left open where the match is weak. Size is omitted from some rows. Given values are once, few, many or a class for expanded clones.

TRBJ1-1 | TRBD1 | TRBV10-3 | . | TGTGCCATCAGACTGGGACAGCTGAACACTGAAGCTTTCTTT | CAIRLGQLNTEAFF
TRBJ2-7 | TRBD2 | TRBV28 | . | TGTGCCAGCAGACCCGGGACTAGTAGATACGAGCAGTACTTC | CASRPGTSRYEQYF
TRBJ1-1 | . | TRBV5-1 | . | TGCGCCAGCAGCCCATCGACGGGGAACACTGAAGCTTTCTTT | CASSPSTGNTEAFF
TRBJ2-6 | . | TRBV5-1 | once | TGCGCCAGCAGCTTGCAGGTCTCGGCTGGGGCCAACGTCCTGACTTTC | CASSLQVSAGANVLTF
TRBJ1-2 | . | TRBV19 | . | TGTGCCAGTAGCCGACAAAGGGGCTATGGCTACACCTTC | CASSRQRGYGYTF
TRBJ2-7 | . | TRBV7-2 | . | TGTGCCAGCAGCCAGACCCCAGGGTCCTACGAGCAGTACTTC | CASSQTPGSYEQYF
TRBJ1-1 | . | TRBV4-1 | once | TGCGCCAGCAGCCTACCGGGTACCCACACTGAAGCTTTCTTT | CASSLPGTHTEAFF
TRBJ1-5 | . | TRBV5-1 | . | TGCGCCAGCAGCTTCTCTCCGGACAATAATCAGCCCCAGCATTTT | CASSFSPDNNQPQHF
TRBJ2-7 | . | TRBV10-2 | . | TGCGCCAGTGCTCTCGGGGAGCGGACCACCTACGAGCAGTACTTC | CASALGERTTYEQYF
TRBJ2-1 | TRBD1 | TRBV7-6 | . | TGTGCCAGCAGCTCTACAGGGGGCGCTTACAATGAGCAGTTCTTC | CASSSTGGAYNEQFF
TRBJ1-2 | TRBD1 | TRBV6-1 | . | TGTGCCAGCAGTGACCCAACCGGGACAGCCAACTATGGCTACACCTTC | CASSDPTGTANYGYTF
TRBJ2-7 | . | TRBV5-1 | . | TGCGCCAGCGGAGAACGGTCATCCTACGAGCAGTACTTC | CASGERSSYEQYF
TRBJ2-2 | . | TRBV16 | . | TGTGCCAGCAGCCAATCAGCTACTAGAAGTGGGAGGACCGGGGAGCTGTTTTTT | CASSQSATRSGRTGELFF
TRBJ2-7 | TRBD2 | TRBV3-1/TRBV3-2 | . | TGTGCCAGCAGCCAAGACAGGGCTAGCGGCGCCTACGAGCAGTACTTC | CASSQDRASGAYEQYF
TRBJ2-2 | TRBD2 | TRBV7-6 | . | TGTGCCAGCAGCTTAGCGCAGGGGCGGGAGGGCCCGAAATCCGGGGAGCTGTTTTTT | CASSLAQGREGPKSGELFF
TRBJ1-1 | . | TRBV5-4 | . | TGTGCCAGCAGCCCCAGGGCTGGGGGCTCGGAAACTGAAGCTTTCTTT | CASSPRAGGSETEAFF
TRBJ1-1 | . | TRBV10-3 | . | TGTGCCATCAGTTCAACAGGAGACGCTGAAGCTTTCTTT | CAISSTGDAEAFF
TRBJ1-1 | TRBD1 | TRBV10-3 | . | TGTGCCATCAAAATGGGACAGGAGAACACTGAAGCTTTCTTT | CAIKMGQENTEAFF
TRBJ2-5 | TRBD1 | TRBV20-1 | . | TGCAGTTACAGGGGGGTGGAGACCCAGTACTTC | CSYRGVETQYF
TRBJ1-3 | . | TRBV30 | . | TGTGCCTGGACAGTGCTCTCTGGAAACACCATATATTTT | CAWTVLSGNTIYF
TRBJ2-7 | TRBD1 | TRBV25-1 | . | TGTGCCAGCAGTGAATTACGACAGGGGTACTACGAGCAGTACTTC | CASSELRQGYYEQYF
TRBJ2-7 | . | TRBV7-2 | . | TGTGCCAGCAGTTTGCTATCTGGTGTTGACTACGAGCAGTACTTC | CASSLLSGVDYEQYF
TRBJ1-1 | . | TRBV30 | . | TGTGCCTGGAGTGTTGGGGGACATAGTAATGGAAACACTGAAGCTTTCTTT | CAWSVGGHSNGNTEAFF
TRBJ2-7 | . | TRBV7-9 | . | TGTGCCAGCAGATACGGAGTACGGGAGCAGTACTTC | CASRYGVREQYF
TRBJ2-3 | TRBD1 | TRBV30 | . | TGTGCCTGGATGCGGCAGGGGGCATTCGATACGCAGTATTTT | CAWMRQGAFDTQYF
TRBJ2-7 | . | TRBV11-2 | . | TGTGCCAGCGGACTCCTAACCTACGAGCAGTACTTC | CASGLLTYEQYF
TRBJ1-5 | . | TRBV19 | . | TGTGCCAGTAGTATCAGTACAGTAAGCAATCAGCCCCAGCATTTT | CASSISTVSNQPQHF
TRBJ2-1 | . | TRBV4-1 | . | TGCGCCAGCAGCCAAGTGGCACAGGTAACCTACAATGAGCAGTTCTTC | CASSQVAQVTYNEQFF
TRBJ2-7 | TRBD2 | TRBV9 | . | TGTGCCAGCAGCGTAGCAGCGGGAGGACCCTACGAGCAGTACTTC | CASSVAAGGPYEQYF
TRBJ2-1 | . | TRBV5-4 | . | TGTGCCAGCAGCTTGAACAAAAACAATGAGCAGTTCTTC | CASSLNKNNEQFF
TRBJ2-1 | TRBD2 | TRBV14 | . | TGTGCCAGCAGCCCGGGACTAGCGGGAGTTCGTGAGCAGTTCTTC | CASSPGLAGVREQFF
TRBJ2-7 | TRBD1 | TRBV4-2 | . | TGTGCCAGCAGCGGACAGGGTTACGAGCAGTACTTC | CASSGQGYEQYF
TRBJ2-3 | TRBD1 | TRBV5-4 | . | TGTGCCAGCAGCTTGGGGGACAGGGAAGATACGCAGTATTTT | CASSLGDREDTQYF
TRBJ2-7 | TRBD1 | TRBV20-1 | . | TGCAGTGCTAGTAACATCGGCAGGGGGCGTCGGGAGCAGTACTTC | CSASNIGRGRREQYF
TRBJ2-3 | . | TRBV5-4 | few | TGTGCCAGCAGAATGGACAGTTCCACAGATACGCAGTATTTT | CASRMDSSTDTQYF
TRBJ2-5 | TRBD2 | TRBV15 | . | TGTGCCCCCGGACTAGCGGGGGAAGAGACCCAGTACTTC | CAPGLAGEETQYF
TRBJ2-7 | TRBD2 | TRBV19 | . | TGTGCCAGTAGTTCTAGCGGACCCTACGAGCAGTACTTC | CASSSSGPYEQYF
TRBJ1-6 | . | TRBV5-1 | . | TGCGCCAGCAGCTCGACGGTGGCGGTTTCACCCCTCCACTTT | CASSSTVAVSPLHF
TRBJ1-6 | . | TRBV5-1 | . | TGCGCCAGCAGCTTCGGACAGATAAATTCACCCCTCCACTTT | CASSFGQINSPLHF
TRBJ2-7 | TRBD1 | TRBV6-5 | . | TGTGCCAGCAAGAGGGGACAGGGTTCGGCCTACGAGCAGTACTTC | CASKRGQGSAYEQYF
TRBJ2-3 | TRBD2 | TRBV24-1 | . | TGTGCCACCAGTGATTTGCATATTGCCTGCCCCTGGGGAGCGGGAGGGTTTAGCACAGATACGCAGTATTTT | CATSDLHIACPWGAGGFSTDTQYF
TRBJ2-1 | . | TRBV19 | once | TGTGCCACTCGCCCCGCTGCGGCGGGTGGTGAGCAGTTCTTC | CATRPAAAGGEQFF
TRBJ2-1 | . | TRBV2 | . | TGTGCCAGTAAACTAGTCGGCAATGAGCAGTTCTTC | CASKLVGNEQFF
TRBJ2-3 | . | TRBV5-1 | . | TGCGCCAGCAGCTGGGCCCCTACAGATACGCAGTATTTT | CASSWAPTDTQYF
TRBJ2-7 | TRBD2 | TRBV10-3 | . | TGTGCCATCAGTGGCGCGGGAGGGCCCTACGAGCAGTACTTC | CAISGAGGPYEQYF
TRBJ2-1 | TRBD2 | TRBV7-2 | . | TGTGCCAGCAGCGTGGGACTAGCGGGTTACAATGAGCAGTTCTTC | CASSVGLAGYNEQFF
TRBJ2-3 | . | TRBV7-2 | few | TGTGCCAGCAGCTTAAATCGGGGTGGTACAGATACGCAGTATTTT | CASSLNRGGTDTQYF
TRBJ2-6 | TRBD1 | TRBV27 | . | TGTGCCAGCAGTTTCCGGGACAGGGTATTATCTGGGGCCAACGTCCTGACTTTC | CASSFRDRVLSGANVLTF
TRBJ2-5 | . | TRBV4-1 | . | TGCGCCAGCAGCCAAGGCTCAGGGATAGGTCAAGAGACCCAGTACTTC | CASSQGSGIGQETQYF
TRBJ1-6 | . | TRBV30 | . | TGTGCCTGGAGTGGAGGGGCAGGGGCTAATTCACCCCTCCACTTT | CAWSGGAGANSPLHF
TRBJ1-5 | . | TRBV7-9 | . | TGTGCCAGCAGCCACGGGGGTAGGGGCAATCAGCCCCAGCATTTT | CASSHGGRGNQPQHF
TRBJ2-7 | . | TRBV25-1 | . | TGTGCCAGCAGTGAACAGGAGGCTCCCCTCTACGAGCAGTACTTC | CASSEQEAPLYEQYF
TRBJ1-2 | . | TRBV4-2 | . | TGTGCCAGCAGCAACCGGCGGGAGATTGGCTACACCTTC | CASSNRREIGYTF
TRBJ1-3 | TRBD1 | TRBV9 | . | TGTGCCAGCGGGACAGGGGAAAACACCATATATTTT | CASGTGENTIYF
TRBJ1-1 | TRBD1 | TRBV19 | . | TGTGCCACGATCGACAGGGTAGGGACTGAAGCTTTCTTT | CATIDRVGTEAFF
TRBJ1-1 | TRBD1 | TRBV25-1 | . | TGTGCCACCCGAGGACAGGGGAACACTGAAGCTTTCTTT | CATRGQGNTEAFF
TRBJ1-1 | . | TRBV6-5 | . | TGTGCCAGCAGATCAGGTTGGAAGAGAGCTTTCTTT | CASRSGWKRAFF